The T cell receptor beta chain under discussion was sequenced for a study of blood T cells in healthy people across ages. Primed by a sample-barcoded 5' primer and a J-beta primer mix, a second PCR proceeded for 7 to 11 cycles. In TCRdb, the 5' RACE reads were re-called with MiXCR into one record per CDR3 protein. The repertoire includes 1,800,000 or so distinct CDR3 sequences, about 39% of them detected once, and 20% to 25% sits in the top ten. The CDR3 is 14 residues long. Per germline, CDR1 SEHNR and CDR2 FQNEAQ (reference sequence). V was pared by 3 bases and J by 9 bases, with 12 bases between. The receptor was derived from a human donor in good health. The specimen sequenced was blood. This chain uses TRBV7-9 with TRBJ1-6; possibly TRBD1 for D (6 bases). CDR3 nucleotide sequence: TGTGCCAGCAGCTTGGACAGTTTAAGTTCACCCCTCCACTTT. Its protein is CASSLDSLSSPLHF.